Following are 17 T cell receptor beta chains from one sample sequenced in a study of cytomegalovirus exposure and HLA in healthy donors. The PCR had 60 Vbeta and 13 Jbeta primers. Sequencing was performed with immunoSEQ multiplex PCR; in TCRdb, only in-frame clones are kept and a portion is missing. The listing contains some 160,000 clones. Sequencing was carried out using PBMCs. Receptor source: a man aged 30-40 years in good health and CMV-seronegative.

V and J are TRBV19 and TRBJ1-3; a weak D match, TRBD1 (6 bases). V gave up 2 bases and J gave up 4 bases, with 12 bases separating them. Germline lookup yields CDR1 LNHDA and CDR2 SQIVND (reference sequence). The CDR3 contains 15 residues. DNA of the CDR3: TGTGCCAGTAGTATATATGGGGGCACAGGAAACACCATATATTTT. Translating it yields CASSIYGGTGNTIYF.

The V gene is TRBV5-1, the J gene TRBJ1-1, with 9 bases fitting TRBD1. CDR3 length: 14 amino acids. The J segment lost 11 bases and the V segment lost 0 bases, leaving 8 bases of the junction unmatched. The germline V gene encodes CDR1 SGHRS and CDR2 YFSETQ. For the CDR3, the DNA is TGCGCCAGCAGCTTGGCTGTGGGACAGGGTTCCGCTTTCTTT. Its translation: CASSLAVGQGSAFF.

This chain links TRBV29-1 with TRBJ2-1, with 8 bases lining up with TRBD2. The CDR3 runs 13 residues. From germline, CDR1 is SQVTM and CDR2 ANQGSEA. The V segment lost 6 bases and the J segment 9 bases; nucleotides outside the gene matches: 10. DNA for the CDR3: TGCAGCGTGGGGGGACTAGTAGGTGGTGAGCAGTTCTTC. Translating it yields CSVGGLVGGEQFF.

The CDR3 nucleotides are TGTGCCAGCAGTGTTGGGCAGGGTCCAAACGAGCAGTACTTC. This gives the protein CASSVGQGPNEQYF. The rearrangement uses TRBV2 and TRBJ2-7; TRBD1 is a possible D gene (5 bases). Germline CDR1 SNHLY, CDR2 FYNNEI. The CDR3 extends over 14 amino acids. Trimming left V 4 bases short and J 5 bases short, with 15 bases between.

The V and J genes are TRBV5-1 and TRBJ2-3, with 7 bases matching TRBD1. Germline V CDR1 and CDR2: SGHRS, YFSETQ. The V and J ends lost 7 bases and 0 bases, in that order; junction bases with no gene match: 5. This CDR3 is 14 amino acids long. The CDR3 reads CASWDSTSTDTQYF. In nucleotides, the CDR3 is TGCGCCAGCTGGGACAGTACTAGCACAGATACGCAGTATTTT.

The gene calls are TRBV7-9 and TRBJ2-5; TRBD2 matches 14 bases. The germline CDR1 and CDR2 sequences are SEHNR and FQNEAQ (reference sequence). After removal of 5 bases from V and 5 bases from J, the junction contained 10 bases not matched to a gene. This CDR3 is 17 amino acids long. The CDR3 here is CASSRRRLAGGLETQYF. The CDR3 DNA reads TGTGCCAGCAGCCGTCGCCGACTAGCGGGAGGGCTGGAGACCCAGTACTTC. Supplemented by reference TRBV7-9 and TRBJ2-5, the full variable domain reads DTGVSQNPRHKITKRGQNVTFRCDPISEHNRLYWYRQTLGQGPEFLTYFQNEAQLEKSRLLSDRFSAERPKGSFSTLEIQRTEQGDSAMYLCASSRRRLAGGLETQYFGPGTRLLVL.

V usage is TRBV9 and J usage is TRBJ1-5, with 7 bases aligning to TRBD1. This CDR3 spans 15 amino acids. In germline, CDR1 is SGDLS, CDR2 YYNGEE. The V gene end was trimmed by 0 bases and the J gene end by 4 bases; junction bases not matched to a gene: 4. The CDR3 DNA reads TGTGCCAGCAGCGTAGGGGGACAGCTAAATCAGCCCCAGCATTTT. This sequence encodes CASSVGGQLNQPQHF.

J is TRBJ2-7 and V is TRBV7-2, with 7 bases aligning to TRBD2. CDR1 is SGHTA and CDR2 is FQGNSA in the germline V gene. V was clipped by 5 bases and J by 0 bases; unmatched bases: 7. CDR3 length: 15 amino acids. CDR3: CASSPRGVSSYEQYF. In DNA form, the CDR3 reads TGTGCCAGCAGCCCCCGGGGGGTGAGCTCCTACGAGCAGTACTTC.

The chain is built from TRBV5-6 and TRBJ2-5, with a weak D call TRBD1 (6 bases). CDR1 and CDR2 (germline): SGHDT, YYEEEE. Trimming left V 4 bases short and J 5 bases short, with 15 bases between. The CDR3 is 14 residues long. CDR3 coding DNA: TGTGCCAGCAGCGGCTACACAGGGTGGGAGACCCAGTACTTC. It is translated as CASSGYTGWETQYF.

The gene calls are TRBV2 and TRBJ1-2; D possibly corresponds to TRBD1 (5 bases). With 3 bases removed from V and 0 bases from J, the gap between germline ends came to 14 bases. The CDR3 is 16 amino acids. The germline V gene has CDR1 SNHLY and CDR2 FYNNEI. The CDR3 protein is CASSEARGPTNYGYTF. The CDR3 DNA follows: TGTGCCAGCAGTGAGGCAAGGGGCCCCACTAACTATGGCTACACCTTC. The full variable domain, in which reference TRBV2 and TRBJ1-2 provide the parts outside the CDR3, is EPEVTQTPSHQVTQMGQEVILRCVPISNHLYFYWYRQILGQKVEFLVSFYNNEISEKSEIFDDQFSVERPDGSNFTLKIRSTKLEDSAMYFCASSEARGPTNYGYTFGSGTRLTVV.

The chain joins TRBV9 to TRBJ2-2, with D possibly being TRBD2 (6 bases). Germline assignment: CDR1 SGDLS and CDR2 YYNGEE. V shed 0 bases and J shed 1 base, with 7 bases lying between them. This CDR3 is 15 amino acids long. The CDR3 DNA sequence: TGTGCCAGCAGCGTAGACGGGAGGAACACCGGGGAGCTGTTTTTT. Encoded protein: CASSVDGRNTGELFF.

V and J are TRBV2 and TRBJ2-1; D may be TRBD2 (6 bases). V was trimmed by 9 bases and J by 0 bases, leaving 12 bases between them. The germline gives CDR1 SNHLY, CDR2 FYNNEI. The CDR3 sequence is 14 residues long. In DNA, the CDR3 is TGTGCCAGTAGGGTCGGGAGCTCCTACAATGAGCAGTTCTTC. Translation: CASRVGSSYNEQFF.

The chain uses TRBV27 and TRBJ2-3; TRBD2 matches 14 bases. V gave up 9 bases and J gave up 5 bases; unmatched junction bases: 16. Germline CDR1 and CDR2: MNHEY and SMNVEV (reference sequence). This CDR3 is 18 amino acids long. CDR3 nucleotides: TGTGCCAGTCTTCGGACCCCGGGACTAGCGGGAGTCAGAGATACGCAGTATTTT. It specifies CASLRTPGLAGVRDTQYF.

The chain recombines TRBV27 with TRBJ2-5; a possible D gene is TRBD2 (6 bases). The V gene lost 5 bases and the J gene lost 9 bases, with 16 bases spanning the gap. Germline CDR1 MNHEY, CDR2 SMNVEV (reference sequence). The CDR3 sequence is 13 residues long. The CDR3 spells CASSGTAGEAQYF. In DNA, the CDR3 is TGTGCCAGCAGTGGCACTGCCGGGGAGGCCCAGTACTTC.

A remark on this clone: At one of its ends the junction is not consistent with the germline gene, which may arise from a read error. The chain uses TRBV7-9 and TRBJ2-1; TRBD1 matches at 7 bases. The germline V gene encodes CDR1 SEHNR and CDR2 FQNEAQ (reference sequence). The CDR3 loop spans 14 amino acids. CDR3 loop: CASSFSGQYNKQFF. The CDR3 coding sequence is TGTGCCAGCAGCTTCTCGGGACAGTACAATAAGCAGTTCTTC.

The chain recombines TRBV15 with TRBJ2-1; the match to TRBD2 covers 9 bases. This CDR3 has 14 amino acids. Germline CDR1 LNHNV, CDR2 YYDKDF (reference sequence). The J segment lost 8 bases and the V segment lost 7 bases, leaving 9 bases of the junction unmatched. The CDR3 nucleotides are TGTGCCACCACCGCGGCTAGCGGGAACTATGAGCAGTTCTTC. It codes for CATTAASGNYEQFF. Full variable domain (missing parts from reference TRBV15 and TRBJ2-1): DAMVIQNPRYQVTQFGKPVTLSCSQTLNHNVMYWYQQKSSQAPKLLFHYYDKDFNNEADTPDNFQSRRPNTSFCFLDIRSPGLGDTAMYLCATTAASGNYEQFFGPGTRLTVL.

DNA of the CDR3: TGTGCCAGCGCAAGACAGATAGGGCCCCAGCATTTT. Translating gives CASARQIGPQHF. The V and J genes are TRBV7-9 and TRBJ1-5; possibly TRBD1 for D (5 bases). Germline CDR1 is SEHNR and CDR2 is FQNEAQ (reference sequence). The ends were cut back, 8 bases at V and 9 bases at J, with 14 bases in the middle. This CDR3 is 12 amino acids long. The variable domain in full, completed from reference TRBV7-9 and TRBJ1-5, reads DTGVSQNPRHKITKRGQNVTFRCDPISEHNRLYWYRQTLGQGPEFLTYFQNEAQLEKSRLLSDRFSAERPKGSFSTLEIQRTEQGDSAMYLCASARQIGPQHFGDGTRLSIL.